This T cell receptor beta chain was captured by sequencing in a study of shared clonotypes between healthy human individuals. Study results and caveats: The genetic and exposure-history diversity represented was limited by few donors. Clonotypes which were not shared had lower generation probabilities than clonotypes that all four donors shared.

CD45RO-negative, CCR7-positively selected cells formed the naive CD8 fraction, excluding terminally differentiated effector memory CD45RA+ cells. To note about this clone: Its target is unknown.

Generated by immunoSEQ multiplex PCR, the TCRdb table keeps only in-frame clones and is missing some. The table lists under 600,000 clones, roughly 98% of them singletons. The CDR3 extends over 14 amino acids. Looked up from germline, CDR1 is SGHDN and CDR2 is FVKESK. Trimming cost V 4 bases and J 9 bases, with 16 bases left between them. The chain joins TRBV14 to TRBJ2-1; D gene ambiguous. The sequencing sample was made of naive CD8+ T cells sorted from blood. The receptor's source is a young man in good health. The CDR3 DNA reads TGTGCCAGCAGCCCACACTATCAGGAGTTTGAGCAGTTCTTC. As protein: CASSPHYQEFEQFF.